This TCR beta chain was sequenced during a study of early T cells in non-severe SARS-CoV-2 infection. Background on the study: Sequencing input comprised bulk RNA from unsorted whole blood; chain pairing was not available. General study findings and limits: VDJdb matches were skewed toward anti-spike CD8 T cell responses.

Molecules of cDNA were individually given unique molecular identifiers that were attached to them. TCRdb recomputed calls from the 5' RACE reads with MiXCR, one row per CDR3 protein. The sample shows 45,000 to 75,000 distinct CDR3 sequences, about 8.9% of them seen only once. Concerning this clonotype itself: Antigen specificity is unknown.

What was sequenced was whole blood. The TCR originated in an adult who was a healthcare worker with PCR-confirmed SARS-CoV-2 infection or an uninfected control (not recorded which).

The CDR3 nucleotides read TGCAGCGTGACCCGAACCCCCTACGAGCAGTACTTC. It specifies CSVTRTPYEQYF. The chain has TRBV29-1 and TRBJ2-7; D not resolved. The ends were cut back, 6 bases at V and 2 bases at J, with 11 bases in the middle. In germline, CDR1 is SQVTM, CDR2 ANQGSEA. The CDR3 is made up of 12 amino acids.